The 12 T cell receptor beta chains presented below share a single source sample, sequenced in a study of blood T cell repertoires in COVID-19. Assay: immunoSEQ multiplex PCR; the TCRdb copy retains only in-frame clones and omits some. Among 100,000 to 150,000 clones, roughly 84% were seen once, and the ten largest hold 1% to 1.5%. Material: peripheral blood. These receptors originate from a woman aged 80 or over with acute or convalescent COVID-19.

The chain is built from TRBV6-5 and TRBJ1-6; D remains unclear. In germline, CDR1 is MNHEY, CDR2 SVGAGI. The CDR3 extends over 12 amino acids. Deletions cut 10 bases from V and 13 bases from J, with 17 bases between. The CDR3: CATGAFQPPLHF. The CDR3 DNA reads TGTGCCACCGGAGCCTTTCAGCCGCCCCTCCACTTT.

This chain links TRBV19 with TRBJ1-2; D is unresolved. Trimming left V 5 bases short and J 4 bases short, with 20 bases between. CDR1 LNHDA and CDR2 SQIVND come from the germline V gene (reference sequence). The CDR3 runs to 16 residues. CDR3 sequence (DNA): TGTGCCAGTAGTCCCGGACTTTCACTCCCTATCTATGGCTACACCTTC. Amino acids: CASSPGLSLPIYGYTF.

The CDR3, as DNA: TGTGCCAGCAGAATCGACAGCAACCCTAACTATGGCTACACCTTC. This translates into CASRIDSNPNYGYTF. The genes are TRBV6-5 and TRBJ1-2; D is possibly TRBD1 (5 bases). Germline values: CDR1 MNHEY, CDR2 SVGAGI. CDR3 length: 15 amino acids. Trimming cost V 6 bases and J 0 bases, with 14 bases left between them.

The chain uses TRBV7-3 and TRBJ2-2; D uncertain. This CDR3 spans 13 amino acids. With 5 bases removed from V and 2 bases from J, the gap between germline ends came to 6 bases. Germline CDR1 is SGHTA and CDR2 is FQGTGA. The CDR3 sequence: CASSALNTGELFF. CDR3 bases: TGTGCCAGCAGCGCACTTAACACCGGGGAGCTGTTTTTT.

This clone was observed once. The chain links TRBV5-1 to TRBJ2-1; 7 nucleotides line up with TRBD1. This CDR3 contains 15 residues. Germline V lookup: CDR1 SGHRS, CDR2 YFSETQ. V lost 0 bases, J lost 4 bases, and 4 bases stayed unmatched. CDR3 sequence: CASSLGAQGYNEQFF. The CDR3 DNA reads as TGCGCCAGCAGCTTGGGGGCACAGGGGTACAATGAGCAGTTCTTC.

This chain connects TRBV5-1 to TRBJ2-5; D might be TRBD2 (5 bases). Trimming took off 6 bases at V and 4 bases at J, with 16 bases between the two ends. The germline gives CDR1 SGHRS, CDR2 YFSETQ. The CDR3 has 14 amino acids. The CDR3 reads CASTMNLRGETQYF. CDR3 sequence (DNA): TGCGCCAGCACCATGAACCTTCGGGGAGAGACCCAGTACTTC. Using reference TRBV5-1 and TRBJ2-5 for the parts outside the CDR3, the full variable domain is KAGVTQTPRYLIKTRGQQVTLSCSPISGHRSVSWYQQTPGQGLQFLFEYFSETQRNKGNFPGRFSGRQFSNSRSEMNVSTLELGDSALYLCASTMNLRGETQYFGPGTRLLVL.

The chain is built from TRBV2 and TRBJ1-2; 9 bases are a match to TRBD1. CDR1 and CDR2 (germline): SNHLY, FYNNEI. The J segment lost 4 bases and the V segment lost 6 bases, leaving 6 bases of the junction unmatched. This CDR3 contains 14 residues. In DNA, the CDR3 is TGTGCCAGCAGCGGGGACAGGGTGATCTATGGCTACACCTTC. This gives the protein CASSGDRVIYGYTF.

The chain joins TRBV3-1 (or the pseudogene TRBV3-2) to TRBJ2-7, with 9 bases matching TRBD2. J was trimmed by 3 bases and V by 0 bases; bases with no gene match: 9. Germline lookup yields CDR1 LGHDT and CDR2 YNNKEL (reference sequence). The CDR3 spans 17 residues. The CDR3, as DNA: TGTGCCAGCAGCCAAGATTACACTAGCGGGCTAGACTACGAGCAGTACTTC. Its translation is CASSQDYTSGLDYEQYF.

This chain uses TRBV28 with TRBJ2-7, with 7 positions matching TRBD2. With 6 bases clipped from V and 6 bases from J, the junction kept 8 bases outside the gene matches. There are 13 residues in the CDR3. Germline-derived CDR1 and CDR2 are MDHEN and SYDVKM. The CDR3 DNA reads TGTGCCAGCAGCCTCTTCGGGGAGGGCGAGCAGTACTTC. Its protein is CASSLFGEGEQYF.

The chain couples TRBV9 to TRBJ1-3; D is undetermined. Trimming left V 5 bases short and J 4 bases short, with 16 bases between. The CDR3 is 15 residues long. Germline CDR1 and CDR2: SGDLS and YYNGEE. As DNA, the CDR3 is TGTGCCAGCAGGCCGGGTCCTCAATCCGGAAACACCATATATTTT. It translates to CASRPGPQSGNTIYF.

This CDR3 reads CASSRDKWFF. CDR3 nucleotides: TGCGCCAGCAGTCGGGACAAATGGTTCTTC. The chain has TRBV23-1 and TRBJ2-1, with D tentatively TRBD1 (6 bases). TRBV23-1 is an ORF; its function is uncertain. This CDR3 has 10 amino acids. Trimming stripped 4 bases from V and 15 bases from J, with 10 bases between.

This chain connects TRBV18 to TRBJ1-1; 9 positions match TRBD1. Unmatched junction bases numbered 6, after V lost 1 base and J lost 0 bases. The CDR3 covers 17 residues. Germline values: CDR1 KGHSH, CDR2 LQKENI. For the CDR3, the DNA is TGTGCCAGCTCACCACGGTATGGACAGGGGATGAACACTGAAGCTTTCTTT. It yields the protein CASSPRYGQGMNTEAFF.